The present T cell receptor (beta chain) was sequenced within a study of human T cells and chemical hapten exposure. Whole-study context: The cohort included alopecia areata under or over 50% scalp, totalis and universalis.

Time point defined: patch test 1, 2 weeks after DPC sensitization. Treatment defined: therapeutic diphenylcyclopropenone sensitization with weekly scalp DPC. The J segment lost 3 bases and the V segment lost 6 bases, leaving 8 bases of the junction unmatched. There are 15 residues in the CDR3. Per germline, CDR1 SNHLY and CDR2 FYNNEI. Original handling: Sample TCR counts, which ranged from roughly 20,000 to 750,000, had a median of roughly 99,000. Each CDR3 protein is one row after TCRdb ran MiXCR on the RACE reads. The V and J calls and clone size come from TCRdb's table, not from the authors' own analysis. Of some 79,000 distinct CDR3 sequences listed, roughly 7.6% are singletons. This clonotype was counted a few times.

The source material was whole blood, sampled in connection with sensitization to the hapten diphenylcyclopropenone (DPC). This receptor was identified in a woman aged 25 to 39 with alopecia areata. Some clones in this sample may be carry-over from other donors' samples. The chain has TRBV2 and TRBJ2-3, with 8 positions matching TRBD1. This CDR3 reads CASRRRDRITDTQYF. CDR3 coding DNA: TGTGCCAGCAGACGCCGGGACAGGATTACAGATACGCAGTATTTT. The full variable domain, in which reference TRBV2 and TRBJ2-3 provide the parts outside the CDR3, is EPEVTQTPSHQVTQMGQEVILRCVPISNHLYFYWYRQILGQKVEFLVSFYNNEISEKSEIFDDQFSVERPDGSNFTLKIRSTKLEDSAMYFCASRRRDRITDTQYFGPGTRLTVL.